The clone carrying this T cell receptor beta chain was seen more than once but under ten times. Its antigen is not known. The sample belongs to a study of T cells in localized non-small cell lung cancer. Study-level findings and limits: Multi-region tumor sequencing was not done, so intratumor heterogeneity could not be excluded.

Germline CDR1 and CDR2: SGHNT and YENEEA. V trimming: 5 bases; J trimming: 4 bases; junction bases outside the gene matches: 8. The CDR3 covers 15 residues. Assay used: immunoSEQ multiplex PCR; TCRdb lists only in-frame clones, some missing. The sample gives 1,800 or so clones, 22% of which show up once; about a sixth is in the top ten. The sequencing here drew on normal lung tissue next to the tumor, taken before any cancer treatment. The V gene is TRBV11-3, the J gene TRBJ2-5; TRBD1 aligns across 9 bases. This receptor was taken from a man aged 35 to 70 with stage II lung adenocarcinoma. Here the CDR3 reads CASSRQGVLGETQYF. The CDR3 DNA is TGTGCCAGCAGCCGACAGGGGGTTCTAGGAGAGACCCAGTACTTC.